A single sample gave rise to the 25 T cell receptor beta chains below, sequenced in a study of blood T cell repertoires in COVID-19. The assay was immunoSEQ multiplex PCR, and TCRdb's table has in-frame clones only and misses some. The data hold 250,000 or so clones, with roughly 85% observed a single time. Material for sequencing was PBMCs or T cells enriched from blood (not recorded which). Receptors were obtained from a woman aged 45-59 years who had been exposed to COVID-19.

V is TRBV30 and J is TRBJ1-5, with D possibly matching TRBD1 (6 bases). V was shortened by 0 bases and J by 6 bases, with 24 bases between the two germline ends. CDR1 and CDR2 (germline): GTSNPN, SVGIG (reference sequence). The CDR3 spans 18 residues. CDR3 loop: CAWSVGRLDGGLGQPQHF. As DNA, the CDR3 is TGTGCCTGGAGTGTAGGTCGTTTGGACGGGGGGCTCGGTCAGCCCCAGCATTTT.

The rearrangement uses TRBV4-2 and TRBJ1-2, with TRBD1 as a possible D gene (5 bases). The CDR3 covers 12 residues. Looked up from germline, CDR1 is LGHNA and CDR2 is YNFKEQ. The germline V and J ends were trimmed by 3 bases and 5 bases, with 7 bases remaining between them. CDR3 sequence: CASSQQGYGYTF. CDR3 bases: TGTGCCAGCAGCCAGCAGGGATATGGCTACACCTTC.

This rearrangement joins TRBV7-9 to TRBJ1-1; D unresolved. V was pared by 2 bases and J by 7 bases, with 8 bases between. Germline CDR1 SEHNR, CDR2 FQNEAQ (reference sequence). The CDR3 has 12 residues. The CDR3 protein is CASSLRGGEAFF. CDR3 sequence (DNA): TGTGCCAGCAGCTTAAGAGGCGGTGAAGCTTTCTTT.

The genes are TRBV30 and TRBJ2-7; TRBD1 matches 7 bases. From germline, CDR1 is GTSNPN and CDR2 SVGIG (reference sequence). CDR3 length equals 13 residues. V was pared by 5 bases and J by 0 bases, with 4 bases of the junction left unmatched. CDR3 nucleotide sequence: TGTGCCTGGGCACAGGGGACCTCCTACGAGCAGTACTTC. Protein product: CAWAQGTSYEQYF.

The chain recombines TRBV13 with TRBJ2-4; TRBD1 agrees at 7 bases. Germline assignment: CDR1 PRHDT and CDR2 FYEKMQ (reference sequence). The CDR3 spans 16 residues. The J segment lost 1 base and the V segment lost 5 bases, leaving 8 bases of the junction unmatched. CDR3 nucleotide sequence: TGTGCCAGCAGCGGAAACAGGGGCGGCGCCAAAAACATTCAGTACTTC. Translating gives CASSGNRGGAKNIQYF. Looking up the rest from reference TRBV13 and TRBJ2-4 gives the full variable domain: AAGVIQSPRHLIKEKRETATLKCYPIPRHDTVYWYQQGPGQDPQFLISFYEKMQSDKGSIPDRFSAQQFSDYHSELNMSSLELGDSALYFCASSGNRGGAKNIQYFGAGTRLSVL.

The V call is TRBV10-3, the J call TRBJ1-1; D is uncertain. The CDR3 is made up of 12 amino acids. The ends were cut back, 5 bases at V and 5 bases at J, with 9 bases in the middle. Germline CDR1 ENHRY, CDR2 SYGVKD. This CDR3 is CAISSRWTEAFF. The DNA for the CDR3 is TGTGCCATCAGTTCCAGGTGGACTGAAGCTTTCTTT.

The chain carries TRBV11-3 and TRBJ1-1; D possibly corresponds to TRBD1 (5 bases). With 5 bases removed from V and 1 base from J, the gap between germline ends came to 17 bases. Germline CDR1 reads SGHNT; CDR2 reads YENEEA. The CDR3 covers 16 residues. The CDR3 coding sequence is TGTGCCAGCAGCGACCGACCGGGGGGTAGGAACACTGAAGCTTTCTTT. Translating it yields CASSDRPGGRNTEAFF.

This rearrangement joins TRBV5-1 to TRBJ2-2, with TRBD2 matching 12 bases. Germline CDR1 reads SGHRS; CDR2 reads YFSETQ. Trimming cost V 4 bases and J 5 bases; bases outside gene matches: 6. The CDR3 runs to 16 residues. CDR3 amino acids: CASSPLAGGGTGELFF. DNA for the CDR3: TGCGCCAGCAGCCCCCTAGCGGGGGGGGGAACCGGGGAGCTGTTTTTT.

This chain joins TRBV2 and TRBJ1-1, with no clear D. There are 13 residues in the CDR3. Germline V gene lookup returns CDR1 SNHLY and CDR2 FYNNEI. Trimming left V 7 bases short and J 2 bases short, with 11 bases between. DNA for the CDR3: TGTGCCAGCATGAGACACCTAAACACTGAAGCTTTCTTT. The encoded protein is CASMRHLNTEAFF. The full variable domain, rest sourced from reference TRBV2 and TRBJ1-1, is EPEVTQTPSHQVTQMGQEVILRCVPISNHLYFYWYRQILGQKVEFLVSFYNNEISEKSEIFDDQFSVERPDGSNFTLKIRSTKLEDSAMYFCASMRHLNTEAFFGQGTRLTVV.

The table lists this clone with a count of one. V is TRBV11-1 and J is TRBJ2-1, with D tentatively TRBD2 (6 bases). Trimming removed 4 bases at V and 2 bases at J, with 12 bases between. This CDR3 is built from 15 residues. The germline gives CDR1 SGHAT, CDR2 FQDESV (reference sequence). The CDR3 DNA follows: TGTGCCAGCAGCTCCCCCGGGACTCCCTACAATGAGCAGTTCTTC. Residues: CASSSPGTPYNEQFF.

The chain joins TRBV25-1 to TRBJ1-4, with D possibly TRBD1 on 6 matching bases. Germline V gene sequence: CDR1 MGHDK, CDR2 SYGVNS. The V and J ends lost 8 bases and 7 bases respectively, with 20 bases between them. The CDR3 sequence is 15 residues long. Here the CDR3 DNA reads TGTGCCAGCGGGGGAGGGGGGGCATTAAGTGAAAAACTGTTTTTT. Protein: CASGGGGALSEKLFF.

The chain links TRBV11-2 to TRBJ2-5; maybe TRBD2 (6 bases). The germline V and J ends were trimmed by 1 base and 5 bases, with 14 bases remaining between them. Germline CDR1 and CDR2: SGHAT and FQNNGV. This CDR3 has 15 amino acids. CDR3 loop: CASSLGPAGSETQYF. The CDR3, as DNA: TGTGCCAGCAGCTTAGGGCCCGCGGGGAGTGAGACCCAGTACTTC.

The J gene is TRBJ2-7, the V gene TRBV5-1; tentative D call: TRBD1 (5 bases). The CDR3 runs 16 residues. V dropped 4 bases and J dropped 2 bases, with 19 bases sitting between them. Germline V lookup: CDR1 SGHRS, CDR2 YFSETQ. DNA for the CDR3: TGCGCCAGCAGCATTATTACAGGCGATTTCCCCTACGAGCAGTACTTC. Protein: CASSIITGDFPYEQYF.

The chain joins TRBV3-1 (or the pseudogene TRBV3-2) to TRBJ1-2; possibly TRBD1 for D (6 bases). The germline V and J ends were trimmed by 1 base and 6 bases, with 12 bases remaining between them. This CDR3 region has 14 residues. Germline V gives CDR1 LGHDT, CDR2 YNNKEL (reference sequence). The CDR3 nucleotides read TGTGCCAGCAGCCAAGTGCAGGCAGGGGATGGCTACACCTTC. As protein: CASSQVQAGDGYTF.

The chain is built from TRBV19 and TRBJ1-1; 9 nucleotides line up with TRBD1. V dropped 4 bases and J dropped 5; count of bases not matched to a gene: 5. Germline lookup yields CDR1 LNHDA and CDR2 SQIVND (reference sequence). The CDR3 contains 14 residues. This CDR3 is CASSTQTGGTEAFF. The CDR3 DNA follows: TGTGCCAGTAGTACCCAGACAGGGGGTACTGAAGCTTTCTTT. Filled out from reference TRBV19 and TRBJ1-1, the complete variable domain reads DGGITQSPKYLFRKEGQNVTLSCEQNLNHDAMYWYRQDPGQGLRLIYYSQIVNDFQKGDIAEGYSVSREKKESFPLTVTSAQKNPTAFYLCASSTQTGGTEAFFGQGTRLTVV.

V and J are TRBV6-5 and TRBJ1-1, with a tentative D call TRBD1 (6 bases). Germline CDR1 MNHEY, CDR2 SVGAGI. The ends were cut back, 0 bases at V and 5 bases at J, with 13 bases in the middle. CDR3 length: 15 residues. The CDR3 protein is CASSYSSGGATEAFF. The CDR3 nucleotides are TGTGCCAGCAGTTACTCCTCCGGGGGGGCTACTGAAGCTTTCTTT.

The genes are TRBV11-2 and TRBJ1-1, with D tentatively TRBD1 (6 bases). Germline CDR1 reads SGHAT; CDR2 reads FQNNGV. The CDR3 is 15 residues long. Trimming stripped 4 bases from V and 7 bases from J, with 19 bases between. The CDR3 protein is CASSSPRDKFDEAFF. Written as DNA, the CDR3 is TGTGCCAGCAGCTCTCCCCGGGACAAATTTGATGAAGCTTTCTTT.

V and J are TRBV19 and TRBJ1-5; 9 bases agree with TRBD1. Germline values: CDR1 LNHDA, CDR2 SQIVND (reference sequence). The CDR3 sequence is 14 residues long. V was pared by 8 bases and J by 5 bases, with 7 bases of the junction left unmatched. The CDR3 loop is CASHTGTGYQPQHF. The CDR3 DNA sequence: TGTGCCAGTCACACCGGGACAGGGTATCAGCCCCAGCATTTT. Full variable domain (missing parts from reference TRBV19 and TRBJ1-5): DGGITQSPKYLFRKEGQNVTLSCEQNLNHDAMYWYRQDPGQGLRLIYYSQIVNDFQKGDIAEGYSVSREKKESFPLTVTSAQKNPTAFYLCASHTGTGYQPQHFGDGTRLSIL.

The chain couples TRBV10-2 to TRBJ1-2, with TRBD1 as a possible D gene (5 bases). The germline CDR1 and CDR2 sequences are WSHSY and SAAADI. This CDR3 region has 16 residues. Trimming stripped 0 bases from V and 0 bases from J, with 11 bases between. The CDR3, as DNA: TGCGCCAGCAGTGAGTCCCCAGGGCCCACTAACTATGGCTACACCTTC. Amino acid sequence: CASSESPGPTNYGYTF.

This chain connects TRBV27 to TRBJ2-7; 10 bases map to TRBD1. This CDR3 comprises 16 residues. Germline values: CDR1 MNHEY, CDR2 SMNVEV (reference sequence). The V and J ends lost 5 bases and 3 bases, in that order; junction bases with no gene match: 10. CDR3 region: CASSTNPGTGVYEQYF. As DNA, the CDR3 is TGTGCCAGCAGTACCAACCCGGGGACAGGGGTCTACGAGCAGTACTTC.

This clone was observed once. In nucleotides, the CDR3 is TGTGCCAGTAGTATGGCCAGGGAAAGGGGTAACTATGGCTACACCTTC. Encoded protein: CASSMARERGNYGYTF. This chain uses TRBV19 with TRBJ1-2; TRBD1 is a possible D gene (5 bases). Per the germline V gene, CDR1 is LNHDA and CDR2 is SQIVND (reference sequence). The CDR3 runs 16 residues. Trimming removed 3 bases at V and 1 base at J, with 15 bases between.

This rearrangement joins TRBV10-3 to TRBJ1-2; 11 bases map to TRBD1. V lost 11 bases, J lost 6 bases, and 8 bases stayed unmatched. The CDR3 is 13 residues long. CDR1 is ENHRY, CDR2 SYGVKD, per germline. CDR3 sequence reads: CAARTGGSDGYTF. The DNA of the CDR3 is TGTGCCGCCCGGACAGGGGGCAGTGATGGCTACACCTTC.

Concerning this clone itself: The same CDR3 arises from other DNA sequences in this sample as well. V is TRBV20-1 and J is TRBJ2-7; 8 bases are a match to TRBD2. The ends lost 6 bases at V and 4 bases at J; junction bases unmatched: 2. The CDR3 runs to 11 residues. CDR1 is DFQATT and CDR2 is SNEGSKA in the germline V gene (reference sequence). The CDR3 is CSARGGYEQYF. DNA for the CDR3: TGCAGTGCCCGGGGGGGTTACGAGCAGTACTTC.

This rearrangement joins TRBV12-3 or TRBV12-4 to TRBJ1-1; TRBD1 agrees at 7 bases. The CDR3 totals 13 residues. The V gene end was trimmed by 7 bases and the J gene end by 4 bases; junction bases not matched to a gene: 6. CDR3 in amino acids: CASTQNRGTEAFF. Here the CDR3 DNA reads TGTGCCAGCACCCAGAACAGGGGCACTGAAGCTTTCTTT.

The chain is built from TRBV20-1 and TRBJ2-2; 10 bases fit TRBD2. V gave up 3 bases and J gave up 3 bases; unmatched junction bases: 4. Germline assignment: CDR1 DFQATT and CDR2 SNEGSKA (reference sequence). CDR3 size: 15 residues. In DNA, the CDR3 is TGCAGTGCTAGTGGAGCGGGGGGGCACACCGGGGAGCTGTTTTTT. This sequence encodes CSASGAGGHTGELFF.